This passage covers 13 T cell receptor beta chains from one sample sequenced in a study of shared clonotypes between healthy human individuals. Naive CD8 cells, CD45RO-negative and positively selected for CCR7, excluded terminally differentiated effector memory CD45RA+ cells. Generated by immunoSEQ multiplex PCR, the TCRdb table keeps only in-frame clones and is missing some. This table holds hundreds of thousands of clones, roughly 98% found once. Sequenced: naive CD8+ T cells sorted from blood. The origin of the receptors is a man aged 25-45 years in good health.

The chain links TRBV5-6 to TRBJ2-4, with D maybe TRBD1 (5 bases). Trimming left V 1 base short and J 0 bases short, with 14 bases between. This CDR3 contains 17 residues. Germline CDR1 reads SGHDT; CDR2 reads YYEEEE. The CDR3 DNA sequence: TGTGCCAGCAGCTTGCCAGGGCTATCCTCAGCCAAAAACATTCAGTACTTC. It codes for CASSLPGLSSAKNIQYF.

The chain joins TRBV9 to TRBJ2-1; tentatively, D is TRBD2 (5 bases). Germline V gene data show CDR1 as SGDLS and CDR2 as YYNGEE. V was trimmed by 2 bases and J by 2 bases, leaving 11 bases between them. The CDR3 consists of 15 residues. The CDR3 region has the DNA TGTGCCAGCAGCGTCAGCGGACCCCCCTACAATGAGCAGTTCTTC. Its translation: CASSVSGPPYNEQFF.

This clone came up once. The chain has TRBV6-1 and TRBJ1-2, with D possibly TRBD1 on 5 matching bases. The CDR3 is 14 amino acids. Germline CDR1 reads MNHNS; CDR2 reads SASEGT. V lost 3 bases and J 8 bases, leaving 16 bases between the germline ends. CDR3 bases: TGTGCCAGCAGTGAGCGGGGCGGTGGGCTCGGCTACACCTTC. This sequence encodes CASSERGGGLGYTF.

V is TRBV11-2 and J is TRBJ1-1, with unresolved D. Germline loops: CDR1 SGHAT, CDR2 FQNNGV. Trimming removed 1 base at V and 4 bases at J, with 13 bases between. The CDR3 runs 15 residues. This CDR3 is CASSLVRQRSTEAFF. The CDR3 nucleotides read TGTGCCAGCAGCTTAGTACGACAACGGAGCACTGAAGCTTTCTTT.

The CDR3 DNA reads as TGTGCCAGCAGGGTCCTTCGAAATGAGCAGTTCTTC. The encoded protein is CASRVLRNEQFF. The chain uses TRBV7-9 and TRBJ2-1; no firm D call. Per the germline V gene, CDR1 is SEHNR and CDR2 is FQNEAQ (reference sequence). The CDR3 runs to 12 residues. The V gene lost 6 bases and the J gene lost 7 bases, with 10 bases spanning the gap.

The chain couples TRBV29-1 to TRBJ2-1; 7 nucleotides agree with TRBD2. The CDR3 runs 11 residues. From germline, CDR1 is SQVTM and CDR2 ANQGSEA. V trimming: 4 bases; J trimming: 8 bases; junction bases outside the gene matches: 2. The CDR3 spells CSVGLAYEQFF. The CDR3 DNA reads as TGCAGCGTTGGACTAGCCTATGAGCAGTTCTTC.

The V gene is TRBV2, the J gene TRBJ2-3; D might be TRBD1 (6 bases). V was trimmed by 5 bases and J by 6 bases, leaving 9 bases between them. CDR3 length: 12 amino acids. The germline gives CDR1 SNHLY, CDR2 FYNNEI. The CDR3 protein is CASSQGRDTQYF. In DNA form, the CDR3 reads TGTGCCAGCAGTCAGGGGCGGGATACGCAGTATTTT.

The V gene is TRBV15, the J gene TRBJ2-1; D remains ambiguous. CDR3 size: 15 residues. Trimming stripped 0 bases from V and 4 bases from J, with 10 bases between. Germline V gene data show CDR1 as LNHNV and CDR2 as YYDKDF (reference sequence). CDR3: CATSRDLAEYNEQFF. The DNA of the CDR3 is TGTGCCACCAGCAGAGATTTGGCCGAATACAATGAGCAGTTCTTC.

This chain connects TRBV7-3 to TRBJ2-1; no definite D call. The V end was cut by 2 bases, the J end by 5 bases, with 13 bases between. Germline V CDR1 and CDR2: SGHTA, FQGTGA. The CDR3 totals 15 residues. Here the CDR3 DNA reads TGTGCCAGCAGCTTATACGGCCAGAAAGACAATGAGCAGTTCTTC. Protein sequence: CASSLYGQKDNEQFF.

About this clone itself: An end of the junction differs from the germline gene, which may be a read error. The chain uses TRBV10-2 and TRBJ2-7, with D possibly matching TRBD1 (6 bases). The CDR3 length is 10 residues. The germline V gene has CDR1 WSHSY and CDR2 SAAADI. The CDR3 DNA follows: TGCGCCAGCAAGGGGGACATCCATTTCTTC. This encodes CASKGDIHFF.

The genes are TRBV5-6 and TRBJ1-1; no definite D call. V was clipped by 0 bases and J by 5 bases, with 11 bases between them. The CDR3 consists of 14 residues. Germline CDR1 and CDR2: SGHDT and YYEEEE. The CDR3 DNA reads TGTGCCAGCAGCTTGGGGGCGGTGGGGACTGAAGCTTTCTTT. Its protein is CASSLGAVGTEAFF.

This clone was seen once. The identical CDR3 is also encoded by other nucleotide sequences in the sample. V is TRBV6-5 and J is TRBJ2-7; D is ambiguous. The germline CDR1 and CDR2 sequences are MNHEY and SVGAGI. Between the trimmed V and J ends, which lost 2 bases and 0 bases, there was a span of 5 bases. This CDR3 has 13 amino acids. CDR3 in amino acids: CASSYASSYEQYF. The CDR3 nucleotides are TGTGCCAGCAGTTACGCTAGCTCCTACGAGCAGTACTTC.

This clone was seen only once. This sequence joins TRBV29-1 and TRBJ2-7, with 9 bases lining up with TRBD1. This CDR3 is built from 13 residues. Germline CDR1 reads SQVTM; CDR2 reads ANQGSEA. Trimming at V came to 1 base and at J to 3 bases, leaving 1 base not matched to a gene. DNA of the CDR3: TGCAGCGTTGAAGTGGACAGGGGCTACGAGCAGTACTTC. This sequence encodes CSVEVDRGYEQYF.